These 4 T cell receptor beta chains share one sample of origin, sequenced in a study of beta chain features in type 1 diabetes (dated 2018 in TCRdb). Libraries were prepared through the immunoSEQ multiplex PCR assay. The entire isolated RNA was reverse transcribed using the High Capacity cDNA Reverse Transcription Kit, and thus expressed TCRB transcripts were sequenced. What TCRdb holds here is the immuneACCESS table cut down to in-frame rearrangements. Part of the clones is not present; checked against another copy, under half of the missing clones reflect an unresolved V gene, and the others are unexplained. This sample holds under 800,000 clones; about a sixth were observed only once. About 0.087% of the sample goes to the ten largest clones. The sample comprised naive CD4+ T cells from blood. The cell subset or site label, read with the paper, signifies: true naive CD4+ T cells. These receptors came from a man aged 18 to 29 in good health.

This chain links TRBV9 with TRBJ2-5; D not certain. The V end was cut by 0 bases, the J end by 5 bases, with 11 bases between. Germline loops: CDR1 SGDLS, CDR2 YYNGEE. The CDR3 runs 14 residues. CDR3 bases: TGTGCCAGCAGCGTAGCTATAGGGTTGGAGACCCAGTACTTC. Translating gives CASSVAIGLETQYF.

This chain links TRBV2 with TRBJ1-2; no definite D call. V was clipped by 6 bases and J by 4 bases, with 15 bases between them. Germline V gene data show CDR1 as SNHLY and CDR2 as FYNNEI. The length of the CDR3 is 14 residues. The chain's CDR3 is CASSPWRVLYGYTF. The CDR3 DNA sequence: TGTGCCAGCAGCCCTTGGCGGGTGCTCTATGGCTACACCTTC.

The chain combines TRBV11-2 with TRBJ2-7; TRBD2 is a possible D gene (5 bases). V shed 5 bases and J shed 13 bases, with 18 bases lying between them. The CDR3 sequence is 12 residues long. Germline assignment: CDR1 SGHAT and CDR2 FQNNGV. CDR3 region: CASSQNWVGGYF. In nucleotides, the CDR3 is TGTGCCAGCAGCCAAAATTGGGTCGGAGGATACTTC.

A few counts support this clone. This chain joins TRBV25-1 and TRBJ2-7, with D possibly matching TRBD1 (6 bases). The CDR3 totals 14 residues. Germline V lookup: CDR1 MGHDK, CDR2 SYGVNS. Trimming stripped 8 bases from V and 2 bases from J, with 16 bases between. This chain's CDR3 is CASATGSRTYEQYF. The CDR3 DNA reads TGTGCCAGCGCCACAGGGAGCCGAACCTACGAGCAGTACTTC.